These 28 T cell receptor beta chains share one sample of origin, sequenced in a study of T-cell memory formation after mild COVID-19. One entry per CDR3 protein, called by TCRdb with MiXCR from the 5' RACE reads. The sample lists about 390,000 distinct CDR3 sequences, 16% occurring once. The sample was PBMCs or a T cell subset sorted from them (not recorded which). Receptor source: a man between 18 and 29 years old who had mild COVID-19 (a few samples of this study predate the infection). Cell type and time point are not known.

V gene TRBV21-1 combines with J gene TRBJ2-3; the table names TRBD1, a call not compared with the DNA. TRBV21-1 represents a pseudogene. The CDR3 contains 17 residues. CDR3 residues: CASSNSPTGEATDTQYF. CDR3 nucleotide sequence: TGTGCCAGCAGCAATTCCCCTACAGGGGAGGCCACAGATACGCAGTATTTT.

Concerning this clonotype: A much bigger clone sits one base away, suggesting this may be a read error. The CDR3 spells CDSHSGTGDGYTF. Here the CDR3 DNA reads TGTGACAGCCATTCCGGGACAGGGGATGGCTACACCTTC. The chain uses TRBV7-2 and TRBJ1-2; TRBD1 matches 10 bases. Germline assignment: CDR1 SGHTA and CDR2 FQGNSA. The CDR3 totals 13 residues.

In its sample, this clonotype was seen a few times. CDR3: CASSLGRGNYEQYF. CDR3 in DNA: TGTGCCAGCAGCTTGGGCCGGGGGAACTACGAGCAGTACTTC. The rearrangement links TRBV5-4 to TRBJ2-7; weak D call: TRBD2 (6 bases). Trimming removed 0 bases from V and 3 bases from J, with 10 bases in between. Germline lookup yields CDR1 SGHNT and CDR2 YYREEE (reference sequence). The CDR3 is 14 amino acids. The full variable domain, rest sourced from reference TRBV5-4 and TRBJ2-7, is ETGVTQSPTHLIKTRGQQVTLRCSSQSGHNTVSWYQQALGQGPQFIFQYYREEENGRGNFPPRFSGLQFPNYSSELNVNALELDDSALYLCASSLGRGNYEQYFGPGTRLTVT.

This clonotype was observed a handful of times. The chain joins TRBV30 to TRBJ1-2; 8 nucleotides align to TRBD1. Per the germline V gene, CDR1 is GTSNPN and CDR2 is SVGIG (reference sequence). Losses at the gene ends were 4 bases for V and 8 bases for J; bases not matched to a gene: 12. This CDR3 is 14 amino acids long. CDR3 region: CAWTRDRPAWGYTF. The CDR3 region has the DNA TGTGCCTGGACCCGGGACAGGCCCGCCTGGGGCTACACCTTC. Drawing the rest from reference TRBV30 and TRBJ1-2, the complete variable domain is SQTIHQWPATLVQPVGSPLSLECTVEGTSNPNLYWYRQAAGRGLQLLFYSVGIGQISSEVPQNLSASRPQDRQFILSSKKLLLSDSGFYLCAWTRDRPAWGYTFGSGTRLTVV.

The V gene is TRBV7-9, the J gene TRBJ1-1; D is unclear. Trimming took off 3 bases at V and 6 bases at J, with 5 bases between the two ends. The germline V gene has CDR1 SEHNR and CDR2 FQNEAQ (reference sequence). The CDR3 covers 11 residues. DNA of the CDR3: TGTGCCAGCAGCTTGGATCCTGAAGCTTTCTTT. Its translation: CASSLDPEAFF. Variable domain in full (rest from reference TRBV7-9 and TRBJ1-1): DTGVSQNPRHKITKRGQNVTFRCDPISEHNRLYWYRQTLGQGPEFLTYFQNEAQLEKSRLLSDRFSAERPKGSFSTLEIQRTEQGDSAMYLCASSLDPEAFFGQGTRLTVV.

The chain combines TRBV20-1 with TRBJ1-2; the match to TRBD1 covers 10 bases. The CDR3 is 17 amino acids. Trimming at V came to 1 base and at J to 2 bases, leaving 10 bases not matched to a gene. The germline CDR1 and CDR2 sequences are DFQATT and SNEGSKA (reference sequence). The chain's CDR3 is CSARAYGTGEKNYGYTF. DNA of the CDR3: TGCAGTGCTAGAGCTTACGGGACAGGGGAGAAGAACTATGGCTACACCTTC.

The chain links TRBV25-1 to TRBJ2-7; D is ambiguous. CDR3 length: 13 residues. CDR1 MGHDK and CDR2 SYGVNS come from the germline V gene. The germline V and J ends were trimmed by 6 bases and 5 bases, with 14 bases remaining between them. The chain's CDR3 is CASRNMGADEQYF. The CDR3 DNA reads TGTGCCAGCAGGAATATGGGCGCAGACGAGCAGTACTTC.

This clonotype appeared a few times. The chain joins TRBV18 to TRBJ1-5; TRBD1 is a possible D gene (5 bases). This CDR3 is built from 15 residues. The V and J ends lost 2 bases and 7 bases respectively, with 15 bases between them. Germline V gene sequence: CDR1 KGHSH, CDR2 LQKENI. Here the CDR3 reads CASSPGASPGQPQHF. DNA of the CDR3: TGTGCCAGCTCACCAGGCGCCTCCCCAGGGCAGCCCCAGCATTTT.

The gene calls are TRBV29-1 and TRBJ2-5; D gene unclear. Germline V gives CDR1 SQVTM, CDR2 ANQGSEA. CDR3 length: 12 residues. V dropped 3 bases and J dropped 2 bases, with 7 bases sitting between them. The CDR3 nucleotides read TGCAGCGTTGAGCCTCCGCAAGAGACCCAGTACTTC. It encodes CSVEPPQETQYF.

This clonotype was seen many times. The chain links TRBV5-1 to TRBJ2-1, with 11 bases matching TRBD1. The CDR3 sequence is 19 residues long. Germline loops: CDR1 SGHRS, CDR2 YFSETQ. The junction had 14 bases not matched to a gene; V was cut back by 1 base and J by 5 bases. CDR3 DNA: TGCGCCAGCAGCTTGCAACCCTACCGGGGACAGGGGGTGGACAATGAGCAGTTCTTC. This codes for CASSLQPYRGQGVDNEQFF.

This sequence joins TRBV27 and TRBJ2-2, with 7 bases fitting TRBD1. This CDR3 is built from 15 residues. CDR1 is MNHEY and CDR2 is SMNVEV in the germline V gene (reference sequence). With 6 bases clipped from V and 0 bases from J, the junction kept 4 bases outside the gene matches. The CDR3 bases are TGTGCCAGCAGGTCAGGGGGATCGAACACCGGGGAGCTGTTTTTT. Translated, it gives CASRSGGSNTGELFF.

This chain connects TRBV27 to TRBJ1-2; TRBD1 agrees at 7 bases. The CDR3 length is 15 residues. Losses at the gene ends were 3 bases for V and 7 bases for J; bases not matched to a gene: 11. Germline V lookup: CDR1 MNHEY, CDR2 SMNVEV (reference sequence). Here the CDR3 reads CASSFRQGSTAGYTF. Here the CDR3 DNA reads TGTGCCAGCAGTTTCCGACAGGGAAGTACGGCTGGCTACACCTTC.

Many counts were recorded for this clonotype. The genes are TRBV5-8 and TRBJ1-2, with 8 bases that match TRBD1. Germline CDR1 reads SGHTS; CDR2 reads YDEGEE. The CDR3 spans 19 residues. The J segment lost 0 bases and the V segment lost 4 bases, leaving 17 bases of the junction unmatched. CDR3 DNA sequence: TGTGCCAGCAGCCCTAGACTCGACAGGGGCCGAGTTGCTAACTATGGCTACACCTTC. This encodes CASSPRLDRGRVANYGYTF.

This clonotype was recorded a few times. The V and J genes are TRBV9 and TRBJ2-1; a weak D match, TRBD2 (7 bases). Trimming removed 0 bases from V and 6 bases from J, with 16 bases in between. The V gene's germline CDR1 is SGDLS and CDR2 YYNGEE. The CDR3 length is 16 residues. Here the CDR3 reads CASSVAYIGGPNEQFF. The CDR3 coding sequence is TGTGCCAGCAGCGTAGCTTATATCGGGGGGCCCAATGAGCAGTTCTTC.

V usage is TRBV7-9 and J usage is TRBJ2-4; weak D call: TRBD2 (7 bases). V was clipped by 5 bases and J by 0 bases, with 14 bases between them. This CDR3 comprises 16 residues. From germline, CDR1 is SEHNR and CDR2 FQNEAQ (reference sequence). In DNA, the CDR3 is TGTGCCAGCAGCCCCGGGGGGCACTTAGCCAAAAACATTCAGTACTTC. Translation gives CASSPGGHLAKNIQYF.

CDR3 loop: CASSDRGDQQYF. The CDR3 DNA sequence: TGCGCCAGCAGTGACAGGGGAGATCAGCAGTACTTC. The chain has TRBV5-1 and TRBJ2-7; 8 bases are shared with TRBD1. V was pared by 5 bases and J by 8 bases, with 6 bases of the junction left unmatched. The CDR3 is 12 residues long. CDR1 and CDR2 (germline): SGHRS, YFSETQ.

This clonotype was seen a handful of times. The rearrangement links TRBV7-9 to TRBJ2-1, with D perhaps TRBD1 (5 bases). V shed 2 bases and J shed 2 bases, with 7 bases lying between them. Germline lookup yields CDR1 SEHNR and CDR2 FQNEAQ (reference sequence). The CDR3 covers 14 residues. The CDR3 reads CASSLQGTYNEQFF. The CDR3 DNA is TGTGCCAGCAGCTTACAGGGAACCTACAATGAGCAGTTCTTC.

There are many counts of this clonotype. The CDR3 loop is CASSQEGRGRRNEQFF. In DNA, the CDR3 is TGCGCCAGCAGCCAAGAAGGGAGGGGGCGGCGGAATGAGCAGTTCTTC. V and J are TRBV4-3 and TRBJ2-1, with D possibly being TRBD1 or TRBD2 (7 bases each). Trimming pared 0 bases from V and 7 bases from J, leaving 16 bases between. This CDR3 contains 16 residues. CDR1 is LGHNA, CDR2 YSLEER, per germline.

This chain uses TRBV5-1 with TRBJ2-7; perhaps TRBD2 as D (6 bases). The V gene lost 4 bases and the J gene lost 6 bases, with 17 bases spanning the gap. Germline loops: CDR1 SGHRS, CDR2 YFSETQ. The length of the CDR3 is 14 residues. The CDR3 sequence is CASSPEGFSPEQYV. CDR3 nucleotides: TGCGCCAGCAGCCCGGAGGGGTTTAGTCCCGAGCAGTACGTC.

This clonotype was counted only a few times. The rearrangement uses TRBV7-2 and TRBJ1-4, with TRBD1 matching 8 bases. Trimming removed 5 bases from V and 7 bases from J; junction bases left unmatched: 6. Germline CDR1 SGHTA, CDR2 FQGNSA. The CDR3 is made up of 14 amino acids. The CDR3 spells CASSQDRVGEKLFF. The CDR3 DNA sequence: TGTGCCAGCAGCCAGGACAGGGTGGGTGAAAAACTGTTTTTT.

The chain employs TRBV5-5 and TRBJ1-5; tentative D call: TRBD1 (5 bases). V lost 1 base, J lost 4 bases, and 12 bases lay in between. CDR1 and CDR2 from the germline V gene are SGHKS and YYEKEE (reference sequence). The CDR3 runs 15 residues. CDR3 sequence: CASSLYAGTNQPQHF. The CDR3 nucleotides are TGTGCCAGCAGCTTGTACGCCGGGACGAATCAGCCCCAGCATTTT.

This clonotype occurred many times. The chain has TRBV29-1 and TRBJ1-1, with D possibly TRBD1 on 6 matching bases. The CDR3 is 12 amino acids. Germline loops: CDR1 SQVTM, CDR2 ANQGSEA. The V gene lost 6 bases and the J gene lost 0 bases, with 8 bases spanning the gap. The CDR3 region has the DNA TGCAGCGTAGGACAGATGAACACTGAAGCTTTCTTT. It is translated as CSVGQMNTEAFF.

This sequence joins TRBV6-6 and TRBJ1-2; D may be TRBD1 (5 bases). From germline, CDR1 is MNHNY and CDR2 SVGAGI (reference sequence). Trimming left V 2 bases short and J 0 bases short, with 10 bases between. The CDR3 extends over 15 amino acids. This chain's CDR3 is CASSYGDGPNYGYTF. The CDR3 DNA sequence: TGTGCCAGCAGTTACGGGGACGGCCCTAACTATGGCTACACCTTC.

The rearrangement joins TRBV6-1 to TRBJ2-5; possible D gene TRBD1, 5 bases. CDR1 and CDR2 from the germline V gene are MNHNS and SASEGT. The CDR3 contains 14 residues. Trimming removed 8 bases at V and 2 bases at J, with 15 bases between. CDR3 residues: CASGAPGCQETQYF. The CDR3 coding sequence is TGTGCCAGCGGGGCCCCCGGGTGTCAAGAGACCCAGTACTTC.

This chain joins TRBV10-3 and TRBJ1-4; D is unresolved. Germline V gives CDR1 ENHRY, CDR2 SYGVKD. The V and J ends lost 0 bases and 9 bases respectively, with 8 bases between them. The CDR3 has 13 amino acids. The CDR3 DNA reads TGTGCCATCAGTGAGTCTTGGGATCAAAAACTGTTTTTT. Protein: CAISESWDQKLFF.

The count of this clonotype is one. This chain joins TRBV7-2 and TRBJ2-7; TRBD1 aligns across 7 bases. The germline CDR1 and CDR2 sequences are SGHTA and FQGNSA. V was clipped by 5 bases and J by 10 bases; unmatched bases: 17. The CDR3 loop spans 15 amino acids. In DNA, the CDR3 is TGTGCCAGCAGCCCGGACGGGACAGACCTACGCGATCAGTACTTC. Residues: CASSPDGTDLRDQYF. Based on the CDR3 plus reference TRBV7-2 and TRBJ2-7, the full variable domain is GAGVSQSPSNKVTEKGKDVELRCDPISGHTALYWYRQSLGQGLEFLIYFQGNSAPDKSGLPSDRFSAERTGGSVSTLTIQRTQQEDSAVYLCASSPDGTDLRDQYFGPGTRLTVT.

This clonotype has a handful of counts. The V and J genes are TRBV7-8 and TRBJ2-1, with 7 bases identical to TRBD1. The junction had 14 bases not matched to a gene; V was cut back by 5 bases and J by 4 bases. Per germline, CDR1 SGHVS and CDR2 FQNEAQ. CDR3 length: 17 amino acids. Written as DNA, the CDR3 is TGTGCCAGCAGCCCAACGACCGGGACAGAGGCTTACAATGAGCAGTTCTTC. This encodes CASSPTTGTEAYNEQFF.

The chain joins TRBV4-1 to TRBJ1-4; D is unresolved. The CDR3 spans 13 residues. V was shortened by 0 bases and J by 11 bases, with 10 bases between the two germline ends. In germline, CDR1 is MGHRA, CDR2 YSYEKL. The CDR3 loop is CASSQDQIKKLFF. The CDR3 DNA is TGCGCCAGCAGCCAAGACCAGATTAAGAAACTGTTTTTT.